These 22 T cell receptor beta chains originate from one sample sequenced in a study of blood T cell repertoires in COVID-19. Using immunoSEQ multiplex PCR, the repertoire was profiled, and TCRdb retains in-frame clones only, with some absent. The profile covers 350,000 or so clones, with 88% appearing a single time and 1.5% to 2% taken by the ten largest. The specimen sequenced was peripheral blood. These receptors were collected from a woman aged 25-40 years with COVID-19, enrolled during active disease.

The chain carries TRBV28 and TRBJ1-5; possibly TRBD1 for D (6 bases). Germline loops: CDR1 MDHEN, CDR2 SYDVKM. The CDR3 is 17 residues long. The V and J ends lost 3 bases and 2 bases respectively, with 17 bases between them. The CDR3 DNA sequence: TGTGCCAGCAGTTTTAGGGGCAGGGGAATCGGCAATCAGCCCCAGCATTTT. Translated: CASSFRGRGIGNQPQHF.

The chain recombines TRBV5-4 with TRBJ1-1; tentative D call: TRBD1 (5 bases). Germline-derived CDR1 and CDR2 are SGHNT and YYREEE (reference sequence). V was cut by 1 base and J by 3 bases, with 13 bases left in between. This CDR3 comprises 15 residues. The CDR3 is CASSLLRGYDTEAFF. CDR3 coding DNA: TGTGCCAGCAGCTTGTTAAGGGGCTACGACACTGAAGCTTTCTTT.

The DNA for the CDR3 is TGTGCCAGCAGTGTTGGGGGCTTGAAGCCCCAGCATTTT. Translation gives CASSVGGLKPQHF. The chain carries TRBV2 and TRBJ1-5, with TRBD1 as a possible D gene (6 bases). CDR1 is SNHLY, CDR2 FYNNEI, per germline. V was shortened by 4 bases and J by 8 bases, with 12 bases between the two germline ends. The CDR3 extends over 13 amino acids.

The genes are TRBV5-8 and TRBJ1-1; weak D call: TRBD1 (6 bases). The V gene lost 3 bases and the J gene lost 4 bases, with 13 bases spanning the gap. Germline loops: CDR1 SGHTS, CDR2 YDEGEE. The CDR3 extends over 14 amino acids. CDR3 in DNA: TGTGCCAGCAGCTGGGACACCGTCGGCACTGAAGCTTTCTTT. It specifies CASSWDTVGTEAFF.

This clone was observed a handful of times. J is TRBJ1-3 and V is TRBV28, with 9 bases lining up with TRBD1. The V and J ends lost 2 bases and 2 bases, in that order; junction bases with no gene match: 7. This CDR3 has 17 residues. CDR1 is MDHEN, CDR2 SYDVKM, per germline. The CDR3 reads CASSLARDRVTGNTIYF. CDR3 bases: TGTGCCAGCAGTTTAGCCCGGGACAGGGTAACTGGAAACACCATATATTTT.

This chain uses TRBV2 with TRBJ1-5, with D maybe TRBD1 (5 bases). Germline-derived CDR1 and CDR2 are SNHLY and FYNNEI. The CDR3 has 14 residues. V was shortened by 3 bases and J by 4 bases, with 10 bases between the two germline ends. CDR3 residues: CASSDAGRNQPQHF. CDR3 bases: TGTGCCAGCAGTGATGCAGGGCGTAATCAGCCCCAGCATTTT. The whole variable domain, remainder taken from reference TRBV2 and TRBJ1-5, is EPEVTQTPSHQVTQMGQEVILRCVPISNHLYFYWYRQILGQKVEFLVSFYNNEISEKSEIFDDQFSVERPDGSNFTLKIRSTKLEDSAMYFCASSDAGRNQPQHFGDGTRLSIL.

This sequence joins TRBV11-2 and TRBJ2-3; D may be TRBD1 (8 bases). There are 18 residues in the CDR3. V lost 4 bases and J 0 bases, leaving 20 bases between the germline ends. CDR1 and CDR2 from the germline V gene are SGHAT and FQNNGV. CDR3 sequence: CASSSGQGGRRSTDTQYF. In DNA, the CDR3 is TGTGCCAGCAGCTCCGGACAGGGAGGGCGCAGGAGCACAGATACGCAGTATTTT.

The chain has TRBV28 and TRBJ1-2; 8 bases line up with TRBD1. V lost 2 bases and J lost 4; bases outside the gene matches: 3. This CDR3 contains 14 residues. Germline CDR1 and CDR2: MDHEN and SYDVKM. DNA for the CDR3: TGTGCCAGCAGTTTACCAGGGGGCGGCTATGGCTACACCTTC. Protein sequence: CASSLPGGGYGYTF.

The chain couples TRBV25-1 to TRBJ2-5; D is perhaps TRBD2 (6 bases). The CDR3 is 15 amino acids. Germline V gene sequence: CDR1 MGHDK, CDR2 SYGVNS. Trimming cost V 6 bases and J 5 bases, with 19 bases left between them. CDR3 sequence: CASSDDRDSSETQYF. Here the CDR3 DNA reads TGTGCCAGCAGCGACGACCGGGACTCGTCGGAGACCCAGTACTTC. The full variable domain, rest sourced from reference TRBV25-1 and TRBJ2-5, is EADIYQTPRYLVIGTGKKITLECSQTMGHDKMYWYQQDPGMELHLIHYSYGVNSTEKGDLSSESTVSRIRTEHFPLTLESARPSHTSQYLCASSDDRDSSETQYFGPGTRLLVL.

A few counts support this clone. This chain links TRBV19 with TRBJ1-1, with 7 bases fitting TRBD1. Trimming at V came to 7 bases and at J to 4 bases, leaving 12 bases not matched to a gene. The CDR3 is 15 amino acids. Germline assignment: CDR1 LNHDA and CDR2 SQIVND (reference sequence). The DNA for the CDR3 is TGTGCCAGTACCACTGGGACAGAAATGAGCACTGAAGCTTTCTTT. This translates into CASTTGTEMSTEAFF.

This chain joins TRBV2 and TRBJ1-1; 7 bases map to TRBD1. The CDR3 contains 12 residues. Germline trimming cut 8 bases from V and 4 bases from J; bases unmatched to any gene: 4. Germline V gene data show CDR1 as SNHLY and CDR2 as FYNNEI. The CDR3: CASGGQATEAFF. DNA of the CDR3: TGTGCCAGCGGAGGACAGGCCACTGAAGCTTTCTTT.

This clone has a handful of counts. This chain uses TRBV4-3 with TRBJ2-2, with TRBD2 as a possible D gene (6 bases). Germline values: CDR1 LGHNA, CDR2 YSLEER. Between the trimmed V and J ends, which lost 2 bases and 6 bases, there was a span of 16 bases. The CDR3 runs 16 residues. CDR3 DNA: TGCGCCAGCAGCCAAAGGGACCGCCGCGGGGCCGGGGAGCTGTTTTTT. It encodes CASSQRDRRGAGELFF.

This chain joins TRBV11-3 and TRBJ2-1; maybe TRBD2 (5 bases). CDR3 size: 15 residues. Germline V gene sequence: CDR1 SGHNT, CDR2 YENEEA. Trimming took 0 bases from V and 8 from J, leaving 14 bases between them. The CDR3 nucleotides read TGTGCCAGCAGCTTAGAAAGCGCTGAGGGCGATGAGCAGTTCTTC. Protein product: CASSLESAEGDEQFF.

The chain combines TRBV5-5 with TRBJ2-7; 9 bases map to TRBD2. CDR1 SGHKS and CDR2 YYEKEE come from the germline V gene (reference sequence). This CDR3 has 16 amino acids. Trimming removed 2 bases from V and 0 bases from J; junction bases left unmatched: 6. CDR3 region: CASSFFGGGGSYEQYF. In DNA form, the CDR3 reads TGTGCCAGCAGCTTTTTTGGCGGGGGGGGCTCCTACGAGCAGTACTTC.

In DNA, the CDR3 is TGTGCCAGCAGCCCCCGGGACAGGGCCACTAACTATGGCTACACCTTC. This translates into CASSPRDRATNYGYTF. The J gene is TRBJ1-2, the V gene TRBV6-2 or TRBV6-3; 9 bases are a match to TRBD1. Germline V gene sequence: CDR1 MNHEY, CDR2 SVGEGT. This CDR3 comprises 16 residues. V was pared by 6 bases and J by 0 bases, with 8 bases of the junction left unmatched.

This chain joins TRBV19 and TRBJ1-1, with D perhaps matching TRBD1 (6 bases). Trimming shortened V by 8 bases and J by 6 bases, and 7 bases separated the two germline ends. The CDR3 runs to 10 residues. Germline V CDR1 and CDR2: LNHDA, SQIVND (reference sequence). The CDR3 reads CASGQPEAFF. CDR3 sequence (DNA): TGTGCCAGTGGACAGCCTGAAGCTTTCTTT. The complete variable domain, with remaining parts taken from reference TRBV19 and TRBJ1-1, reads DGGITQSPKYLFRKEGQNVTLSCEQNLNHDAMYWYRQDPGQGLRLIYYSQIVNDFQKGDIAEGYSVSREKKESFPLTVTSAQKNPTAFYLCASGQPEAFFGQGTRLTVV.

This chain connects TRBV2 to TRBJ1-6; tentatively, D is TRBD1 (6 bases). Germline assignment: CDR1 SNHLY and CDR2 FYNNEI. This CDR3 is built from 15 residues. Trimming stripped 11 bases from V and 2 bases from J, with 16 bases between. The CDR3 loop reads CAGGGGSAYNSPLHF. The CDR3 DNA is TGTGCCGGAGGGGGGGGGTCCGCCTATAATTCACCCCTCCACTTT.

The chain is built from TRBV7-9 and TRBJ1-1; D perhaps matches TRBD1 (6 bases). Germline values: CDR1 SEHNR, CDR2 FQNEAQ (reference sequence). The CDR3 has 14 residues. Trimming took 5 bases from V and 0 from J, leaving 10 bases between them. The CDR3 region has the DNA TGTGCCAGCAGCCGGCAGGGGATGAACACTGAAGCTTTCTTT. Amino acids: CASSRQGMNTEAFF. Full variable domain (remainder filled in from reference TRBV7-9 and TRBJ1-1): DTGVSQNPRHKITKRGQNVTFRCDPISEHNRLYWYRQTLGQGPEFLTYFQNEAQLEKSRLLSDRFSAERPKGSFSTLEIQRTEQGDSAMYLCASSRQGMNTEAFFGQGTRLTVV.

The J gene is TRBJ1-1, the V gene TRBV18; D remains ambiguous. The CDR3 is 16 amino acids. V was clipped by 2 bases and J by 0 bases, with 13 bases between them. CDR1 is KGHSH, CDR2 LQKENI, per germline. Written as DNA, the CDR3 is TGTGCCAGCTCACCAACCCGAAGGCGGATGAACACTGAAGCTTTCTTT. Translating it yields CASSPTRRRMNTEAFF.

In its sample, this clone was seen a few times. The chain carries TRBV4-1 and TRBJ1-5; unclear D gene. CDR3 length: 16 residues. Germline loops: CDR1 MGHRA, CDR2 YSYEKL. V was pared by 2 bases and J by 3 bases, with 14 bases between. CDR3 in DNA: TGCGCCAGCAGCCAAATTCCTTCAGGTTTCAATCAGCCCCAGCATTTT. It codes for CASSQIPSGFNQPQHF.

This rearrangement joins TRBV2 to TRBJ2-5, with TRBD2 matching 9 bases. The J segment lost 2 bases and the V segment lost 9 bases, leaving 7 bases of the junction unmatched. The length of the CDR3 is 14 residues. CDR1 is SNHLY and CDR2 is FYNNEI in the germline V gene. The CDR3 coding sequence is TGTGCCAGTGGGGGTGCGGGAGGGCAAGAGACCCAGTACTTC. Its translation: CASGGAGGQETQYF.

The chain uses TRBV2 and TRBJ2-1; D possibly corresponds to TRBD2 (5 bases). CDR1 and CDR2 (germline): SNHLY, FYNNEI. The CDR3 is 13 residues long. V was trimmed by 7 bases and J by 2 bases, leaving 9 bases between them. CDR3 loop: CASMERTYNEQFF. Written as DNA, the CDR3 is TGTGCCAGCATGGAGCGGACCTACAATGAGCAGTTCTTC. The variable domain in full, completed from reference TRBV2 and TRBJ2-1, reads EPEVTQTPSHQVTQMGQEVILRCVPISNHLYFYWYRQILGQKVEFLVSFYNNEISEKSEIFDDQFSVERPDGSNFTLKIRSTKLEDSAMYFCASMERTYNEQFFGPGTRLTVL.